Listed below are T cell receptor beta chains from one sample, sequenced in a study of blood T cell repertoires in COVID-19. This table comes from immunoSEQ multiplex PCR, and its TCRdb copy is limited to in-frame clones, with some not included. The sample lists under 200,000 clones; 80% to 95% were seen once. Sample: peripheral blood. These receptors all stem from a man aged 50 to 60 with acute or convalescent COVID-19. The CDR3 runs from the conserved cysteine through the conserved F or W. The order of the fields is V gene, J gene, clone size, D gene, CDR3 protein, CDR3 DNA. D genes are given only for firm matches. Part of the rows lack a size; the others show once, few, many or a class for expanded clones.

TRBV29-1	TRBJ2-1	.	TRBD2	CSVALWGLAGNEQFF	TGCAGCGTTGCCCTTTGGGGACTAGCGGGCAATGAGCAGTTCTTC
TRBV21-1	TRBJ2-1	.	.	CASSKPDRSYNEQFF	TGTGCCAGCAGCAAACCGGACAGGTCCTACAATGAGCAGTTCTTC
TRBV9	TRBJ2-5	.	TRBD2	CASSPLLAGTQETQYF	TGTGCCAGCAGCCCTCTCTTAGCGGGAACCCAAGAGACCCAGTACTTC
TRBV27	TRBJ2-7	few	TRBD1	CASTVDRRGGYEQYF	TGTGCCAGCACCGTGGACAGGCGAGGAGGCTACGAGCAGTACTTC
TRBV6-4	TRBJ1-2	once	TRBD1	CASRQQTGGNYGYTF	TGTGCCAGCAGGCAACAGACAGGGGGCAACTATGGCTACACCTTC
TRBV7-2	TRBJ1-2	.	TRBD1	CASSRGDRGNYGYTF	TGTGCCAGCTCAAGAGGGGACAGGGGAAACTATGGCTACACCTTC
TRBV7-9	TRBJ1-4	.	.	CASSPRRGGFNEKLFF	TGTGCCAGCAGCCCTCGGAGGGGGGGATTTAATGAAAAACTGTTTTTT
TRBV30	TRBJ2-1	.	TRBD1	CAWNSQGANEQFF	TGTGCCTGGAACTCACAGGGGGCCAATGAGCAGTTCTTC
TRBV18	TRBJ1-1	.	.	CASSRTQAGVTEAFF	TGTGCCAGCTCCCGTACCCAAGCCGGGGTCACTGAAGCTTTCTTT
TRBV4-1	TRBJ2-3	.	.	CASSQIQSFTDTQYF	TGCGCCAGCAGCCAGATACAGAGTTTCACAGATACGCAGTATTTT
TRBV15	TRBJ1-4	few	TRBD1	CATSRDPAQGAINEKLFF	TGTGCCACCAGCAGAGATCCGGCGCAGGGGGCGATAAATGAAAAACTGTTTTTT
TRBV7-9	TRBJ2-2	.	TRBD1	CASSPQGAFGELFF	TGTGCCAGCAGCCCCCAGGGGGCGTTCGGGGAGCTGTTTTTT
TRBV28	TRBJ1-4	.	TRBD1	CASSFRGQRNEKLFF	TGTGCCAGCAGTTTTCGGGGACAGCGGAATGAAAAACTGTTTTTT
TRBV7-2	TRBJ2-5	.	.	CASSLGAHQETQYF	TGTGCCAGCAGCTTAGGGGCGCACCAAGAGACCCAGTACTTC
TRBV6-5	TRBJ2-5	.	TRBD1	CASSYGSGTGEETQYF	TGTGCCAGCAGTTACGGTTCAGGGACAGGAGAAGAGACCCAGTACTTC
TRBV25-1	TRBJ2-1	.	.	CASSEGPRTSNEQFF	TGTGCCAGCAGTGAGGGGCCTAGGACAAGCAATGAGCAGTTCTTC
TRBV24-1	TRBJ2-3	.	TRBD1	CATSDYRDRGERDTQYF	TGTGCCACCAGTGATTATCGGGACAGGGGCGAACGAGATACGCAGTATTTT
TRBV28	TRBJ1-6	.	TRBD1	CASSLGGDRNSPLHF	TGTGCCAGCAGTTTAGGTGGGGACAGAAATTCACCCCTCCACTTT
TRBV10-1	TRBJ2-1	.	TRBD2	CASSASRGSRNEQFF	TGCGCCAGCAGTGCTTCCCGCGGGAGTAGGAATGAGCAGTTCTTC
TRBV19	TRBJ1-1	.	.	CASTPRGYMNTEAFF	TGTGCCAGTACCCCCCGCGGTTACATGAACACTGAAGCTTTCTTT
TRBV9	TRBJ2-5	.	.	CASSAGDRYLETQYF	TGTGCCAGCAGCGCGGGGGACCGCTATTTGGAGACCCAGTACTTC
TRBV2	TRBJ2-2	.	TRBD1	CASSHDGTGNTGELFF	TGTGCCAGCAGCCACGACGGGACAGGGAACACCGGGGAGCTGTTTTTT
TRBV5-4	TRBJ1-1	.	.	CASSLASRTVEAFF	TGTGCCAGCAGCTTGGCCTCCAGGACAGTTGAAGCTTTCTTT
TRBV30	TRBJ1-6	few	TRBD1	CAWSTPWTGRVSPLHF	TGTGCCTGGAGTACCCCCTGGACAGGGCGGGTCTCACCCCTCCACTTT
TRBV7-2	TRBJ2-5	.	TRBD1	CASSPRDRSETQYF	TGTGCCAGCAGCCCCCGGGACAGGTCGGAGACCCAGTACTTC
TRBV12-5	TRBJ2-5	.	TRBD1	CASGPGGTWGETQYF	TGTGCTAGTGGCCCAGGGGGCACGTGGGGGGAGACCCAGTACTTC
TRBV30	TRBJ1-2	.	.	CAWSSGRERGYTF	TGTGCCTGGAGTTCCGGACGGGAGCGCGGCTACACCTTC